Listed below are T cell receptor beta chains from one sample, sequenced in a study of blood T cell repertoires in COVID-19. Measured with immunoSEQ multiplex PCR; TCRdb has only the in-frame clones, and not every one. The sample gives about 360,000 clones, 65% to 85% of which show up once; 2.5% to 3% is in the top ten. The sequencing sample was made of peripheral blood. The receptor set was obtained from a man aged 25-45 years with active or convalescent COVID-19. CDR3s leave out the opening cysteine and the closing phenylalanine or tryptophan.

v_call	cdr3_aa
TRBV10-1	ASSESKGPGNTEAF
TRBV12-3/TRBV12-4	ASTGQFRGVLT
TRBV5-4	ATSKNTEAF
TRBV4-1	ASSQDEGHTNYGYT
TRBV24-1	ATRGLDYDEQY
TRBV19	ASSIEETQY
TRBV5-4	ASSLDRSSYEQY
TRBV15	ATSRDRGWGYT
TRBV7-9	ASSPGGNNEQF
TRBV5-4	ASSFDGRAGETQY
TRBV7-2	ASGHLNTEAF
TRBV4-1	ASSHVLEKLF
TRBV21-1	ASSKEPDRGHEQY
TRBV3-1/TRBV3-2	ASSQYTGAAYEQY
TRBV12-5	ASGLVPGGGGMNTEAF
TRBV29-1	SVEDRGIGGTGELF
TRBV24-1	ATSERQRSYNEQF
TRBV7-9	ASSLGVEQY
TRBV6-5	ASSFTRTETQY
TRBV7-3	ASSLEGGWNEQF
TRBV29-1	SVEGRLNTEAF
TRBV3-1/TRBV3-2	ASSFSAGLAGVEQF
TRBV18	ASSQGENYGYT
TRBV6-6	ASSYSTGEAQH
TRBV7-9	ASSPAEETQY
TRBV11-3	ASSLGPGSYNEQF
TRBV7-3	ASRPTSGSLAGEQF
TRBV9	ASSASGSGQETQY
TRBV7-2	ASSLRGDVTEAF
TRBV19	ASSPTGAVEAF
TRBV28	ASTEGGSNQPQH
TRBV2	ASNSRSYEQY
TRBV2	ASTGSNYAST
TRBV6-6	ASSYRDYNSPLH
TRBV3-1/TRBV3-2	ASSQDERFLQTGGTEAF
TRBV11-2	ASSPRTSQKGDTQY
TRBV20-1	SASRTGQQF
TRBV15	ATSSKSAILTDTQY
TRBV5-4	ASSPGQGYGYT
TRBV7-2	ASSAGQGFSSPLH
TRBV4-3	ASSPTYQTSGQYNEQF
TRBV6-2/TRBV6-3	ASSYQGAYNEQF
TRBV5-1	ASSFIPGGRASTDTQY
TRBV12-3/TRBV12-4	ASSSRRDYGYT
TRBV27	ASRSSTGHEKLF
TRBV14	ASSQVLWAEQF
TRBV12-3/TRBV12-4	ASTPLAVTEAF
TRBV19	ASSTGGTVVGQY
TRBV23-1	ASSQSDRVIY
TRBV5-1	ASSLVSGGQGSNQPQH
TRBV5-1	ASSLGGALVQNIQY
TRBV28	ASRFLTGGRADTQY
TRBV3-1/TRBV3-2	ASSPRGGGGYT
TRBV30	AWTRDRGNQPQH
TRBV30	AWRGRGPGGYT
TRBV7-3	ASSSDGNYGYT
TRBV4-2	ASSQDLLRNSPLH
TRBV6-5	ASKASGNSYNEQF
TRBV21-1	ASRKALGGYEQY